The clone carrying this T cell receptor beta chain showed up just a few times. Its specificity is unknown. The data belong to a study of blood T cells in healthy people across ages. General study points: While age rose, TCR beta diversity per million T cells dropped in a roughly linear way.

Combining a sample-barcoded 5' primer with a J-beta primer mix, a second PCR ran for 7 to 11 cycles. Individual samples furnished no less than 2.5 million CDR3-containing paired-end reads apiece. Each CDR3 protein is one row after TCRdb ran MiXCR on the 5' RACE reads. The sample shows more than 1,000,000 distinct CDR3 sequences, approximately 26% of them seen only once. In addition, the sample was reused for a study of T cells of mothers and their children.

The TCR comes from a girl aged 2 to 10 in good health. Sequencing was carried out using blood.

This CDR3 reads CASSLWSSPTTDTQHF. The CDR3 DNA reads TGTGCCAGCAGTTTATGGTCTAGCCCTACCACAGATACGCAGCATTTT. The J gene is TRBJ2-3, the V gene TRBV12-3 or TRBV12-4; no definite D call. The DNA end is a closer match to TRBJ1-5, so the J assignment may be wrong. The CDR3 extends over 16 amino acids.